Presented here are 4 T cell receptor beta chains from one specimen sequenced in a study of tumor-infiltrating lymphocytes in oesophageal squamous cell carcinoma. TCRdb re-derived calls from the PCR reads in MiXCR, one entry per CDR3 protein. The sample holds around 12,000 distinct CDR3 sequences, approximately 48% seen once. Sequencing was performed on esophageal tumor tissue. All receptors derive from a female donor with esophageal squamous cell carcinoma.

The chain is built from TRBV7-6 and TRBJ2-4; D may be TRBD2 (6 bases). The J call may be faulty, since TRBJ2-7 better matches the DNA end. Germline CDR1 is SGHVS and CDR2 is FNYEAQ. The CDR3 has 17 amino acids. CDR3 in DNA: TGTGCCAGCAGCTTAGAGACGGAGGGGAGGAACCCCTACGAGCAGTACTTC. This sequence encodes CASSLETEGRNPYEQYF.

The chain carries TRBV5-1 and TRBJ1-2, with TRBD1 matching over 8 bases. This CDR3 region has 14 residues. Trimming cost V 4 bases and J 4 bases; bases outside gene matches: 6. Germline CDR1 is SGHRS and CDR2 is YFSETQ. CDR3 DNA: TGCGCCAGCAGCATTCAGGGGGCCGGCTATGGCTACACCTTC. Encoded protein: CASSIQGAGYGYTF.

This clonotype was detected a few times. The V and J genes are TRBV12-3 or TRBV12-4 and TRBJ2-3; TRBD1 aligns across 8 bases. Trimming at V came to 6 bases and at J to 2 bases, leaving 4 bases not matched to a gene. The CDR3 extends over 14 amino acids. The CDR3 DNA sequence: TGTGCCAGCAGAAGACAGGGGCTCACAGATACGCAGTATTTT. Amino acids: CASRRQGLTDTQYF.

This chain links TRBV7-8 with TRBJ2-3, with 15 bases matching TRBD2. The J call is in doubt because the DNA end fits TRBJ2-5 better. Germline V gene data show CDR1 as SGHVS and CDR2 as FQNEAQ. The CDR3 has 16 amino acids. The CDR3 sequence: CASSSGLAGGIETQYF. The CDR3 bases are TGTGCCAGCAGCTCGGGACTAGCGGGAGGTATAGAGACCCAGTACTTC.